This TCR beta chain was captured in a study of radiation and T cells in renal cell carcinoma (TCRdb year 2020). Notes on the research overall: The samples were obtained from a clinical trial, where primary renal cell carcinomas were treated with 15 Gy stereotactic body radiation therapy and then removed by nephrectomy 4 weeks afterward. A total of 53 samples underwent TCR beta sequencing, made up of approximately 26 tumors and about 27 peripheral blood samples. Across all 53 samples, under 5 million unique CDR3 nucleotide sequences, encoding roughly 2,600,000 unique CDR3 amino acid sequences, were identified. Broader findings and caveats from the paper: Top tumor clonotypes rose in blood from baseline to 2 weeks post-radiation, then contracted by 4 weeks, suggesting transient expansion of tumor-resident clones. Blood repertoire dynamics were not followed beyond 4 weeks after treatment. The single-armed trial design could not address effects of radiation dose or scheduling on the TCR repertoire. No pretreatment tumor biopsies were available, so the baseline intratumoral presence of clonotypes could not be determined.

Taken from the germline V gene, the CDR1 and CDR2 loops are MNHNS and SASEGT. The trim is 1 base for V and 6 bases for J, with a gap of 9 bases between the germline ends. The CDR3 numbers 13 residues from cysteine through phenylalanine. Only CDR3 DNA is held: 39 bases, read in frame from base 1. TCR beta libraries were generated from genomic DNA with the immunoSEQ kit, following the manufacturer's recommendations. Library preparation used a first multiplex PCR with proprietary primers, then a second PCR adding unique barcodes, with bead cleanups after each round. Each sample batch included a kit-provided positive control reaction and a negative control reaction. The final libraries underwent checking on an Agilent 4200 TapeStation D1000 ScreenTape, volumetric pooling, and quantification by qPCR. Sequencing was performed on an Illumina NextSeq500 using a MidOutput 150-cycle cartridge, with 156 Read1 cycles, 15 Index1 cycles, and the kit custom primers. The pooled library was loaded at approximately 0.98 pM with approximately 20% PhiX control spiked in. Regarding the original processing steps: Vendor-processed data were analyzed in R, and a clonotype was defined as all T cells sharing the same CDR3 nucleotide sequence. In the clone abundance analyses, frequencies were normalized to the 10,000 most abundant clones in each sample. Public T cell clones, which averaged fewer than five per sample, were removed prior to analysis. An abundance difference of at least 32-fold between compartments was the criterion for calling clonotypes tumor-enriched or baseline blood-enriched. Clonotypes expanded or contracted between blood time points were identified with a beta-binomial differential abundance model. Tumor-blood repertoire similarity was measured with the Baroni-Urbani and Buser coefficient, and group comparisons used two-tailed Wilcoxon tests in R. Sourced from immuneACCESS, this table was stored by TCRdb with only in-frame sequences that have V and J called. A share of the clones is absent; for the studies checked, an unresolved V gene accounts for under half, and the remainder has no known explanation. That table gives V, J and clone size, and the DNA gave D and trimming. For this sample there are about 130,000 clones; roughly 91% appear just once. Around 6% of the sample rests with the top ten.

The time point label of this sample denotes: blood 2 weeks post-SBRT. The sample's treatment or condition label is to be understood as: 15 Gy SBRT to primary tumor, nephrectomy 4 weeks later. Serial peripheral blood from radiation-treated patients was sampled at baseline, 2 weeks and 4 weeks after SBRT to track tumor-enriched clonotypes. Every patient's renal cell carcinoma showed clear cell pathology. Genomic DNA for TCR sequencing was prepared using the QIAamp DNA Blood Mini Kit (Qiagen). Only samples passing all quality control checks were included in the analyses. A word on this clone: No antigen is known for it. It has no much larger one-base neighbor in the sample; base qualities were not kept.

The sample consisted of blood, taken from a patient whose treatment included radiotherapy and nephrectomy. The sequence was obtained from a woman in her sixties or seventies with renal cell carcinoma. The rearrangement joined TRBV6-1 to TRBJ1-2; the D gene cannot be named for sure. The CDR3: CASSEVFPDGYTF. The DNA sequence is given as TGTGCCAGCAGTGAAGTGTTCCCCGATGGCTACACCTTC.